One and the same sample provided the 7 T cell receptor beta chains below, sequenced in a study of cytomegalovirus exposure and HLA in healthy donors. Method: immunoSEQ multiplex PCR; TCRdb's copy keeps in-frame clones and lacks some. The table has 250,000 to 350,000 clones, 70% to 90% seen once. The material sequenced was PBMCs. The receptor set was obtained from a woman younger than 30 in good health and CMV-seronegative.

This clone was observed once. The V gene is TRBV25-1, the J gene TRBJ2-7; TRBD2 matches 12 bases. Per germline, CDR1 MGHDK and CDR2 SYGVNS. This CDR3 has 14 residues. The V gene end was trimmed by 8 bases and the J gene end by 7 bases; junction bases not matched to a gene: 9. The CDR3 DNA sequence: TGTGCCAGCGAGCGGACTAGCGGGACCTTAGAGCAGTACTTC. Translated, it gives CASERTSGTLEQYF.

This sequence joins TRBV7-2 and TRBJ2-7; 9 bases are shared with TRBD1. This CDR3 is 14 amino acids long. With 5 bases clipped from V and 5 bases from J, the junction kept 7 bases outside the gene matches. Germline V gene sequence: CDR1 SGHTA, CDR2 FQGNSA. CDR3 DNA sequence: TGTGCCAGCAGCCCTCGACAGGGGGTCAACGAGCAGTACTTC. Amino acid sequence: CASSPRQGVNEQYF.

This chain joins TRBV9 and TRBJ1-3, with D unresolved. Germline CDR1 is SGDLS and CDR2 is YYNGEE. V lost 3 bases and J 4 bases, leaving 14 bases between the germline ends. This CDR3 has 15 residues. CDR3 residues: CASSESGTKGNTIYF. The CDR3 DNA sequence: TGTGCCAGCAGCGAGTCAGGTACAAAAGGAAACACCATATATTTT.

This clone was detected once. The rearrangement joins TRBV4-1 to TRBJ2-1, with 10 nucleotides matching TRBD2. V was pared by 0 bases and J by 7 bases, with 9 bases of the junction left unmatched. The CDR3 covers 17 residues. CDR1 is MGHRA and CDR2 is YSYEKL in the germline V gene. CDR3 nucleotide sequence: TGCGCCAGCAGCCAAGATCACGGAGCGGGAGGGGGGAATGAGCAGTTCTTC. Translating gives CASSQDHGAGGGNEQFF.

This sequence joins TRBV6-1 and TRBJ1-2; D is perhaps TRBD1 (6 bases). Germline CDR1 reads MNHNS; CDR2 reads SASEGT. CDR3 length: 15 residues. Trimming removed 5 bases at V and 6 bases at J, with 19 bases between. The chain's CDR3 is CASSLYRPPGDGYTF. The CDR3 nucleotides are TGTGCCAGCAGTCTATACAGGCCACCAGGGGATGGCTACACCTTC.

The rearrangement joins TRBV28 to TRBJ2-1, with 7 positions matching TRBD2. Trimming at V came to 3 bases and at J to 9 bases, leaving 14 bases not matched to a gene. The CDR3 contains 16 residues. The germline gives CDR1 MDHEN, CDR2 SYDVKM. The CDR3 DNA sequence: TGTGCCAGCAGTTTCCGGGACTACGTCCGGGGTTTTGAGCAGTTCTTC. The encoded protein is CASSFRDYVRGFEQFF.

The chain couples TRBV27 to TRBJ2-7, with 8 positions matching TRBD2. The CDR3 loop spans 17 amino acids. The junction had 13 bases not matched to a gene; V was cut back by 6 bases and J by 0 bases. Germline V gene lookup returns CDR1 MNHEY and CDR2 SMNVEV (reference sequence). CDR3 DNA sequence: TGTGCCAGCAGATACACTCGGGGGCGGGGGGACTCCTACGAGCAGTACTTC. The encoded protein is CASRYTRGRGDSYEQYF.